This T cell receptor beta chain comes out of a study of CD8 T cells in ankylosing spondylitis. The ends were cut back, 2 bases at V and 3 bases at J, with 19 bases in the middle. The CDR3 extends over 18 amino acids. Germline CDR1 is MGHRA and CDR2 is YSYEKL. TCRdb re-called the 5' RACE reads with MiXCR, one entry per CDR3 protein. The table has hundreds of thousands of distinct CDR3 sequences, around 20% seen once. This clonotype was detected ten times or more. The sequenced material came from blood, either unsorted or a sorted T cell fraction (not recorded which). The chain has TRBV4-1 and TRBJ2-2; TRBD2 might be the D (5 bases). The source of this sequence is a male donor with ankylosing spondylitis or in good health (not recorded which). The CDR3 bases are TGCGCCAGCAGCCAACGGTGGGGAGATCTTGCCCACACCGGGGAGCTGTTTTTT. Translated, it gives CASSQRWGDLAHTGELFF.